This TCR beta chain comes out of a study of cytomegalovirus exposure and HLA in healthy donors. The donors were members of the validation cohort comprising over 90 subjects, separate from the roughly 690-subject first cohort. Notes on this clone: Antigen specificity is unknown.

Regarding the study as a whole: Reported results showed that the classifier diagnosed cytomegalovirus status with high specificity and sensitivity.

This table comes from immunoSEQ multiplex PCR, and its TCRdb copy is limited to in-frame clones, with some not included. The data contain 150,000 to 200,000 clones, approximately 80% of them singletons. Germline CDR1 is SGDLS and CDR2 is YYNGEE. V lost 4 bases and J 3 bases, leaving 13 bases between the germline ends. This CDR3 comprises 14 residues. This receptor was identified in a young man in good health and CMV-seropositive. The sequenced sample consisted of PBMCs. The chain employs TRBV9 and TRBJ1-2; D gene ambiguous. The CDR3 spells CASSSRWTDYGYTF. In nucleotides, the CDR3 is TGTGCCAGCAGCTCAAGATGGACTGACTATGGCTACACCTTC.